These 13 T cell receptor beta chains were all obtained from the same sample, sequenced in a study of T-cell reconstitution after alpha-beta-depleted transplantation in children. A library of TCRbeta sequences, prepared with unique molecular identifiers, was generated. TCRdb independently ran MiXCR on the PCR reads; one entry per CDR3 protein. The repertoire holds 80,000 or so distinct CDR3 sequences, with roughly 13% as singletons. This specimen was PBMCs, mostly from graft donor cells, taken 180 days after TCRalphabeta/CD19-depleted stem cell transplant. The receptor source for this set is a male patient aged 2-15 years who had a stem cell transplant for acute lymphoblastic leukemia, so the T cells may come from the graft donor.

The CDR3 loop reads CAISRSGETQYF. The DNA for the CDR3 is TGTGCCATCAGTCGATCGGGGGAGACCCAGTACTTC. This chain links TRBV10-3 with TRBJ2-5, with a weak D call TRBD2 (5 bases). Germline CDR1 ENHRY, CDR2 SYGVKD. The V end lost 5 bases, the J end lost 5 bases, and 9 bases lay between the germline ends. CDR3 size: 12 residues.

The chain couples TRBV20-1 to TRBJ1-5; D unresolved. The CDR3 has 12 amino acids. The V and J ends lost 0 bases and 10 bases respectively, with 10 bases between them. CDR1 and CDR2 (germline): DFQATT, SNEGSKA (reference sequence). The DNA of the CDR3 is TGCAGTGCTAGAGATGACCCTGGACCCCAGCATTTT. This gives the protein CSARDDPGPQHF.

The V call is TRBV20-1, the J call TRBJ2-1, with 12 positions matching TRBD2. Germline V gene data show CDR1 as DFQATT and CDR2 as SNEGSKA (reference sequence). J was trimmed by 4 bases and V by 5 bases; bases with no gene match: 15. The CDR3 length is 18 residues. The CDR3 is CSAFHGLAGLNSYNEQFF. The CDR3 DNA is TGCAGTGCTTTCCACGGACTAGCGGGACTCAATTCTTACAATGAGCAGTTCTTC.

This clonotype has just a few counts. V and J are TRBV6-6 and TRBJ2-2, with 8 bases fitting TRBD1. V lost 8 bases and J lost 7; bases outside the gene matches: 6. CDR1 is MNHNY, CDR2 SVGAGI, per germline (reference sequence). The CDR3 sequence is 13 residues long. CDR3 region: CASSGTGIGELFF. As DNA, the CDR3 is TGTGCCAGCTCCGGGACAGGAATCGGGGAGCTGTTTTTT.

This clonotype came up a few times. V usage is TRBV9 and J usage is TRBJ2-1; 8 positions agree with TRBD1. V lost 3 bases, J lost 4 bases, and 12 bases stayed unmatched. Per germline, CDR1 SGDLS and CDR2 YYNGEE. There are 17 residues in the CDR3. The CDR3, as DNA: TGTGCCAGCAGCGCCCGGGGCGACAGGGGTGCTTACAATGAGCAGTTCTTC. Protein: CASSARGDRGAYNEQFF.

This clonotype was detected only a few times. V gene TRBV15 combines with J gene TRBJ2-7, with D possibly TRBD2 on 5 matching bases. With 3 bases removed from V and 2 bases from J, the gap between germline ends came to 11 bases. CDR3 size: 14 residues. Germline loops: CDR1 LNHNV, CDR2 YYDKDF (reference sequence). The CDR3 reads CATSRDSMTYEQYF. CDR3 sequence (DNA): TGTGCCACCAGCAGGGACTCCATGACCTACGAGCAGTACTTC. Looking up the rest from reference TRBV15 and TRBJ2-7 gives the full variable domain: DAMVIQNPRYQVTQFGKPVTLSCSQTLNHNVMYWYQQKSSQAPKLLFHYYDKDFNNEADTPDNFQSRRPNTSFCFLDIRSPGLGDTAMYLCATSRDSMTYEQYFGPGTRLTVT.

The V gene is TRBV5-1, the J gene TRBJ2-2; D perhaps matches TRBD1 (6 bases). The ends were cut back, 0 bases at V and 0 bases at J, with 12 bases in the middle. From germline, CDR1 is SGHRS and CDR2 YFSETQ. The CDR3 has 17 residues. The CDR3 coding sequence is TGCGCCAGCAGCTTGGAAAGGGGACAAACGAACACCGGGGAGCTGTTTTTT. Encoded protein: CASSLERGQTNTGELFF.

The table lists this clonotype with a few counts. The rearrangement links TRBV7-9 to TRBJ1-5, with 11 bases that match TRBD1. Looked up from germline, CDR1 is SEHNR and CDR2 is FQNEAQ (reference sequence). The CDR3 extends over 15 amino acids. J was trimmed by 5 bases and V by 4 bases; bases with no gene match: 4. The CDR3 DNA sequence: TGTGCCAGCAGCTCCTGGACAGGGGGCGATCAGCCCCAGCATTTT. The encoded protein is CASSSWTGGDQPQHF.

The sample holds a few counts of this clonotype. The chain carries TRBV28 and TRBJ2-5; TRBD1 might be the D (6 bases). The length of the CDR3 is 14 residues. Trimming took 4 bases from V and 3 from J, leaving 12 bases between them. CDR1 MDHEN and CDR2 SYDVKM come from the germline V gene. The CDR3 spells CASSSAGQKETQYF. Written as DNA, the CDR3 is TGTGCCAGCAGTTCCGCCGGACAGAAAGAGACCCAGTACTTC.

In this sample, this clonotype turned up a few times. This sequence joins TRBV6-5 and TRBJ1-1; no firm D call. The V end was cut by 2 bases, the J end by 2 bases, with 9 bases between. Germline V gene sequence: CDR1 MNHEY, CDR2 SVGAGI. The length of the CDR3 is 14 residues. The CDR3 loop is CASSYRPGNTEAFF. DNA for the CDR3: TGTGCCAGCAGTTACAGGCCGGGTAACACTGAAGCTTTCTTT.

This clonotype occurred a few times. This chain uses TRBV12-3 or TRBV12-4 with TRBJ1-6; no clear D gene. This CDR3 contains 15 residues. V was shortened by 5 bases and J by 4 bases, with 12 bases between the two germline ends. CDR3 bases: TGTGCCAGCAGTCTTACGGACGGATATAATTCACCCCTCCACTTT. It specifies CASSLTDGYNSPLHF.

The chain joins TRBV10-3 to TRBJ1-2; D not certain. The CDR3 length is 11 residues. Germline CDR1 ENHRY, CDR2 SYGVKD. The CDR3 bases are TGTCTAACCTTGGGCGTCTATGGCTACACCTTC. As protein: CLTLGVYGYTF.

This clonotype was seen a handful of times. The chain is built from TRBV7-2 and TRBJ2-7; the match to TRBD2 covers 12 bases. Germline-derived CDR1 and CDR2 are SGHTA and FQGNSA. Trimming took 2 bases from V and 10 from J; bases not matched to a gene: 6. The CDR3 loop spans 14 amino acids. The CDR3 region has the DNA TGTGCCAGCAGCTTACACCTAGCGGGAGGGAAACAGTACTTC. This sequence encodes CASSLHLAGGKQYF.